This TCR beta chain was sequenced during a study of brain T cells in children with intractable seizures. CDR3 length equals 14 residues. The V gene's germline CDR1 is SEHNR and CDR2 FQNEAQ (reference sequence). Unmatched junction bases numbered 7, after V lost 5 bases and J lost 9 bases. TCRdb's copy holds only in-frame clones and misses some; the assay was immunoSEQ multiplex PCR. The profile covers about 340,000 clones, with over 90% appearing a single time and roughly 5.8% taken by the ten largest. This clone appeared a single time. This sample's time point: blood from clinic visit 5 months post-surgery; TSC patient then seizure free.

The sequencing here drew on peripheral blood, taken more than 4 months after surgery. This TCR was recovered from a boy younger than two with tuberous sclerosis and intractable seizures. The chain has TRBV7-9 and TRBJ2-3; TRBD2 matches at 11 bases. In nucleotides, the CDR3 is TGTGCCAGCAGCCTTAGCGGGAGGGCCTCGACGCAGTATTTT. Translating it yields CASSLSGRASTQYF.